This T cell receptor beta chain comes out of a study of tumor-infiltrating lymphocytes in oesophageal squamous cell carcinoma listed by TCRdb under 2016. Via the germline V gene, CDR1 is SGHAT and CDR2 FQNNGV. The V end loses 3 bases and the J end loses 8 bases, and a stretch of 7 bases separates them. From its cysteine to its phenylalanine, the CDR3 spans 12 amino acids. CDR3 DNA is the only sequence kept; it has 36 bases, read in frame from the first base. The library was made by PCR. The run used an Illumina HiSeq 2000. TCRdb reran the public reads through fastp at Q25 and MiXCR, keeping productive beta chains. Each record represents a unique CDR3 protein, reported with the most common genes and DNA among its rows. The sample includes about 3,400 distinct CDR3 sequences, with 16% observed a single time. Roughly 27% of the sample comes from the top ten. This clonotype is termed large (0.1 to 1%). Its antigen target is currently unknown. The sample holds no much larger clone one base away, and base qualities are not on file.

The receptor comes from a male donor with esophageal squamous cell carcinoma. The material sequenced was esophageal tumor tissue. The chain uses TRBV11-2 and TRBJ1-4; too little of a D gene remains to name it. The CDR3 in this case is CASSLRGEKLFF. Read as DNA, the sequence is TGTGCCAGCAGCTTGCGCGGGGAAAAACTGTTTTTT. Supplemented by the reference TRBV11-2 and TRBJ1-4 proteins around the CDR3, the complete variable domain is EAGVAQSPRYKIIEKRQSVAFWCNPISGHATLYWYQQILGQGPKLLIQFQNNGVVDDSQLPKDRFSAERLKGVDSTLKIQPAKLEDSAVYLCASSLRGEKLFFGSGTQLSVL.